This TCR beta chain was observed in a study of T cells in Graves' hyperthyroidism and ophthalmopathy. Across 18 months, stable Graves' hyperthyroidism was marked by no progression to ophthalmopathy. The study left out patients who had uncontrolled infection, other autoimmune disease, pregnancy or lactation. The study's findings and limits: Model output signaled ophthalmopathy a median roughly six months ahead of onset.

A remark on this clonotype: No antigen is known for it.

Amplification targeted TCR beta CDR3 regions from RNA transcripts. First-round RT-PCR targeting the TCR CDR3 was performed with the HTBI primer set. Via MiXCR, TCRdb re-called the multiplex PCR reads, giving one row per CDR3 protein. The sample records around 580,000 distinct CDR3 sequences, 35% to 55% being singletons. Material for sequencing was peripheral blood or thyroid tissue (not recorded which). The TCR comes from a woman in her late teens or twenties with Graves' hyperthyroidism.

The chain's CDR3 is CASSKDIMTYNTNTGGYTF. For the CDR3, the DNA is TGTGCCAGTAGTAAGGACATCATGACGTACAACACGAACACCGGGGGCTACACCTTC. The chain couples TRBV19 to TRBJ1-2, with a tentative D call TRBD1 (5 bases). V lost 4 bases, J lost 8 bases, and 32 bases lay in between. CDR1 and CDR2 from the germline V gene are LNHDA and SQIVND (reference sequence). This CDR3 region has 19 residues.